This T cell receptor beta chain was documented in a study of cytomegalovirus exposure and HLA in healthy donors. Study observations and caveats: Generally TCR sequences proved uncommon, though certain public TCRs appeared in numerous donors.

The CDR3 consists of 21 residues. The germline gives CDR1 MGHRA, CDR2 YSYEKL. V trimming: 4 bases; J trimming: 0 bases; junction bases outside the gene matches: 17. This clone was detected only a few times. Antigen: not known. Amplification used 60 Vbeta primers and 13 Jbeta primers. TCRdb keeps only in-frame clones here, not all; method: immunoSEQ multiplex PCR. This sample carries about 120,000 clones, 10% to 13% of them seen once, and the ten largest clones take under 6%. This TCR came from a woman under 30 in good health and CMV-seropositive. The chain joins TRBV4-1 to TRBJ2-6; 8 bases match TRBD2. Sequencing used PBMCs. CDR3 DNA: TGCGCCAGCAGCCCAAGGACCCCCAAGACTAGCGAGGACTCTGGGGCCAACGTCCTGACTTTC. Translated, it gives CASSPRTPKTSEDSGANVLTF.